This T cell receptor beta chain was captured in a study of OX40 agonist ivuxolimab in advanced cancers. With regard to the full study: The costimulatory receptor OX40 (CD134) was targeted by ivuxolimab, a fully human IgG2 agonistic monoclonal antibody. Intravenous ivuxolimab was administered to patients every 2 weeks at six dose levels: 0.01, 0.1, 0.3, 1.5, 3 and 10 mg/kg. Of the 50 to 55 dose-escalation patients, hepatocellular carcinoma was present in roughly 19, melanoma in roughly 15, renal cell carcinoma in 9 and head and neck cancer in 9. A male proportion of roughly 80% and a mean age of roughly 58 years, ranging from about 23 to 90, were recorded for the dose-escalation cohort. Prior anti-PD-1, anti-PD-L1 or anti-CTLA-4 therapy was permitted, and checkpoint inhibitors had been received by about two fifths of dose-escalation patients. Partial responses were achieved by three dose-escalation patients, of whom one had hepatocellular carcinoma and two had cutaneous melanoma. Peripheral TCRbeta sequencing aimed to test whether ivuxolimab altered TCR sequence diversity and caused clonal T-cell expansion. The paper covers the monotherapy dose-escalation part of the phase I ivuxolimab trial, which included N ≈ 57 patients. The paper's findings and limits, for the study overall: Partial responders in the 0.1-3.0 mg/kg groups had among the lowest normalized peripheral clonal expansion, especially among CD8+ T cells. Low levels of normalized T-cell clonal expansion were also seen in some patients who did not respond. After ivuxolimab, CD8+ T cells had more expanded clones than CD4+ T cells on average. At doses of 0.1 to 3.0 mg/kg, clonal expansion of both CD4+ and CD8+ T cells in blood was seen between baseline and week 6. Which antigens the clonally expanded peripheral T cells were specific for was not determined.

From its cysteine to its phenylalanine, the CDR3 spans 15 amino acids. Only CDR3 DNA is held: 45 bases, read in frame from base 1. The germline V gene (reference sequence) gives CDR1 as SEHNR and CDR2 as FQNEAQ. V loses 5 bases, J loses 4 bases, and the germline ends lie 14 bases apart. As for this clone: The antigen this receptor binds is unknown. One base away there is no much larger clone; base qualities are not given.

Patients with autoimmune disease history or receiving systemic immunosuppression were excluded from the trial. In every dose cohort, peripheral blood was drawn for TCR sequencing at baseline, cycle 4 day 1, and cycle 7 day 1. Samples were obtained from an open-label, multicenter, first-in-human phase I dose-escalation trial of ivuxolimab. The trial enrolled adults with locally advanced or metastatic head and neck squamous cell, hepatocellular, melanoma or renal cell carcinoma. Before TCR sequencing, CD4+ T cells and CD8+ T cells were sorted from peripheral blood as separate populations. Genomic DNA was isolated from the sorted cells so that the TCRbeta CDR3 region could be sequenced. The immunoSEQ Assay was used for sequencing of TCRbeta CDR3 regions. The table comes from immuneACCESS by way of TCRdb, which keeps in-frame sequences with V and J called. Part of the clones is missing from these tables; in studies checked, under half for an unresolved V gene and the rest for unknown reasons. Recorded for this sample are more than 10,000 clones; around 80% of them occurred a single time. Clones ranked in the top ten supply around a third of the sample.

The receptor was derived from an adult with an advanced solid tumor such as melanoma, head and neck, liver or kidney cancer. The source material was CD4+ or CD8+ T cells sorted from blood, sampled in a trial of the OX40 agonist ivuxolimab. The chain was built from TRBV7-9 and TRBJ2-2; the D segment could be TRBD1, given 6 matching bases. The DNA reads TGTGCCAGCAGCATCGACAGGCTAGGCACCGGGGAGCTGTTTTTT. Translated, it reads CASSIDRLGTGELFF.